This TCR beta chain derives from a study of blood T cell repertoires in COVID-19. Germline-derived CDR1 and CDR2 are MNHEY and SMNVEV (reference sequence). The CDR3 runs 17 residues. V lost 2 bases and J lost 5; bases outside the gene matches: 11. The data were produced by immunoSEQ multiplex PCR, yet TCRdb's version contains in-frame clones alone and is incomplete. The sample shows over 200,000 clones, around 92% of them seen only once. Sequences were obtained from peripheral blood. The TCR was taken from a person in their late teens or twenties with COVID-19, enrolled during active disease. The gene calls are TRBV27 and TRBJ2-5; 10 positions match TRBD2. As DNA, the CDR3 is TGTGCCAGCAGTTTAGGACCCAGCGGGAGGGCCCCGGAGACCCAGTACTTC. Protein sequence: CASSLGPSGRAPETQYF.